The rows below give T cell receptor beta chains drawn from one sample of a study of blood T cell repertoires in COVID-19. Assay used: immunoSEQ multiplex PCR; TCRdb lists only in-frame clones, some missing. The sample includes 70,000 to 75,000 clones, around three quarters of them seen just once. Sequenced material: peripheral blood. All receptors come from a man between 60 and 75 years old with active or convalescent COVID-19. Each CDR3 is given with its conserved first and last residue. A D gene is named only where the DNA matches it firmly. Clone size is stated in some rows and not others, as once, few, many or a class when expanded.

CASSPNAQAYYGYTF,TGTGCCAGCTCACCAAATGCGCAGGCGTACTATGGCTACACCTTC,TRBJ1-2,few,TRBV18,NA
CASSSQGQNTEAFF,TGTGCCAGCAGCTCACAGGGGCAGAACACTGAAGCTTTCTTT,TRBJ1-1,NA,TRBV7-3,TRBD1
CATRRTNEKLFF,TGTGCCACCCGGAGAACTAATGAAAAACTGTTTTTT,TRBJ1-4,NA,TRBV10-3,NA
CASSYRDNEAFF,TGTGCCAGCAGCTACAGGGATAATGAAGCTTTCTTT,TRBJ1-1,NA,TRBV7-9,NA
CASYEGDVGNTIYF,TGTGCCAGCTATGAAGGGGATGTAGGAAACACCATATATTTT,TRBJ1-3,NA,TRBV28,NA
CAISESTGGNQPQHF,TGTGCCATCAGTGAGTCCACAGGGGGCAATCAGCCCCAGCATTTT,TRBJ1-5,NA,TRBV10-3,TRBD1
CASSPTGGFANEKLFF,TGTGCCAGCAGTCCGACGGGGGGGTTTGCTAATGAAAAACTGTTTTTT,TRBJ1-4,NA,TRBV27,NA
CASSQNQGGETQYF,TGTGCCAGCAGCCAGAATCAGGGTGGGGAGACCCAGTACTTC,TRBJ2-5,NA,TRBV3-1/TRBV3-2,NA
CASSRAQGLWGYTF,TGTGCCAGCAGCAGGGCACAGGGGTTGTGGGGCTACACCTTC,TRBJ1-2,NA,TRBV6-5,TRBD1
CACLGGGGFPYEQYF,TGTGCCTGCTTGGGGGGCGGGGGCTTCCCTTACGAGCAGTACTTC,TRBJ2-7,NA,TRBV28,NA
CASSVQGSGNTIYF,TGCGCCAGCAGCGTACAGGGATCTGGAAACACCATATATTTT,TRBJ1-3,NA,TRBV5-1,NA
CASSQDLDRVYEQYF,TGCGCCAGCAGCCAAGATCTAGACAGGGTCTACGAGCAGTACTTC,TRBJ2-7,NA,TRBV4-1,TRBD1
CASSDQWAGNQPQHF,TGTGCCAGCAGTGATCAGTGGGCTGGCAATCAGCCCCAGCATTTT,TRBJ1-5,NA,TRBV2,NA
CASSFAEREKLFF,TGTGCCAGCAGTTTCGCGGAACGTGAAAAACTGTTTTTT,TRBJ1-4,NA,TRBV12-3/TRBV12-4,NA
CASRDRDRYEQYF,TGTGCCAGCAGAGACAGGGATCGCTACGAGCAGTACTTC,TRBJ2-7,NA,TRBV3-1/TRBV3-2,TRBD1
CASSLEGTDTQYF,TGTGCCAGCAGCTTAGAGGGGACAGATACGCAGTATTTT,TRBJ2-3,NA,TRBV7-2,NA
CASSPTDSGGTYEQYF,TGTGCCAGCAGCCCCACGGATAGCGGGGGGACCTACGAGCAGTACTTC,TRBJ2-7,many,TRBV4-2,TRBD2
CASSLGQGTLNTEAFF,TGTGCCAGCTCCCTCGGACAGGGGACCCTGAACACTGAAGCTTTCTTT,TRBJ1-1,NA,TRBV18,TRBD1
CARRQGIIEQFF,TGTGCCAGACGACAGGGAATCATTGAGCAGTTCTTC,TRBJ2-1,NA,TRBV6-4,TRBD1
CASSPAPPSKLFF,TGTGCCAGCAGCCCAGCCCCCCCTAGTAAACTGTTTTTT,TRBJ1-4,NA,TRBV3-1/TRBV3-2,NA
CASSQNTELGYTF,TGTGCCAGCAGCCAAAATACAGAGCTCGGCTACACCTTC,TRBJ1-2,NA,TRBV3-1/TRBV3-2,NA
CASSVNTQETQYF,TGTGCCAGCAGCGTGAACACACAAGAGACCCAGTACTTC,TRBJ2-5,NA,TRBV9,NA
CASSDRGRREKLFF,TGTGCCAGCAGTGACAGGGGACGTCGCGAAAAACTGTTTTTT,TRBJ1-4,NA,TRBV6-1,NA
CASSIWDRGHLSGANVLTF,TGTGCCAGTAGTATCTGGGACAGGGGGCATCTCTCTGGGGCCAACGTCCTGACTTTC,TRBJ2-6,NA,TRBV19,TRBD1
CSVEGRVMNTEAFF,TGCAGCGTTGAGGGCAGGGTAATGAACACTGAAGCTTTCTTT,TRBJ1-1,once,TRBV29-1,NA
CASSLYEGDEQYF,TGTGCCAGCAGCTTGTACGAGGGGGACGAGCAGTACTTC,TRBJ2-7,once,TRBV5-6,NA
CASSGGTGGGVGYTF,TGTGCCAGCAGCGGCGGGACAGGGGGCGGGGTAGGCTACACCTTC,TRBJ1-2,NA,TRBV9,TRBD1
CASSLEQWGGSNQPQHF,TGTGCCAGCAGCTTAGAGCAGTGGGGGGGTAGCAATCAGCCCCAGCATTTT,TRBJ1-5,NA,TRBV7-9,NA
CASSEETGLVTFF,TGTGCCAGCAGTGAGGAGACAGGGCTTGTAACTTTCTTT,TRBJ1-1,few,TRBV6-4,TRBD1
CASSLVAGSGNTIYF,TGCGCCAGCAGCTTGGTCGCGGGCTCTGGAAACACCATATATTTT,TRBJ1-3,NA,TRBV5-1,NA
CAWAKRPQETQYF,TGTGCCTGGGCTAAGCGCCCCCAAGAGACCCAGTACTTC,TRBJ2-5,NA,TRBV30,NA
CASSVGGGGHYNEQFF,TGTGCCAGCAGCGTAGGAGGCGGGGGTCACTACAATGAGCAGTTCTTC,TRBJ2-1,NA,TRBV9,TRBD2
CASSAGDLGREGHIQYF,TGTGCCAGTAGTGCTGGGGACTTGGGACGAGAGGGACACATTCAGTACTTC,TRBJ2-4,NA,TRBV19,NA
CASSPRALIAGNTIYF,TGTGCCAGCAGCCCCAGGGCTTTAATCGCTGGAAACACCATATATTTT,TRBJ1-3,NA,TRBV5-8,NA
CASSPGRREFF,TGTGCCAGCAGCCCTGGACGGAGGGAGTTCTTC,TRBJ2-1,NA,TRBV11-2,NA
CASSISRDTYSNQPQHF,TGTGCCAGTAGTATAAGCCGGGACACCTATAGCAATCAGCCCCAGCATTTT,TRBJ1-5,NA,TRBV19,NA
CASSLGQEEKLFF,TGTGCCAGCAGCTTAGGACAGGAAGAAAAACTGTTTTTT,TRBJ1-4,NA,TRBV7-9,NA
CASSYSGQQGGEQYF,TGTGCCAGCAGTTACTCGGGGCAACAGGGCGGCGAGCAGTACTTC,TRBJ2-7,NA,TRBV6-5,NA
CASSRTWGALNTEAFF,TGTGCCAGTAGTAGAACTTGGGGCGCCCTGAACACTGAAGCTTTCTTT,TRBJ1-1,NA,TRBV19,NA
CASSLGTSEYF,TGTGCCAGCAGCCTCGGGACTTCGGAGTACTTC,TRBJ2-7,once,TRBV7-9,NA
CASSQDHQRFQETQYF,TGTGCCAGCAGCCAAGATCATCAGCGGTTCCAAGAGACCCAGTACTTC,TRBJ2-5,once,TRBV3-1/TRBV3-2,NA
CASSESSGYEQYF,TGCGCCAGCAGTGAGTCGAGCGGATATGAGCAGTACTTC,TRBJ2-7,NA,TRBV10-1,NA
CASSTRTGVNEQYF,TGTGCCAGCAGCACACGGACAGGGGTGAACGAGCAGTACTTC,TRBJ2-7,NA,TRBV7-2,TRBD1
CASTERAGAHPDTQYF,TGTGCCAGCACCGAGAGAGCGGGGGCGCACCCAGATACGCAGTATTTT,TRBJ2-3,few,TRBV27,TRBD2
CASSLTGYEQYF,TGTGCCAGCAGCTTGACCGGGTACGAGCAGTACTTC,TRBJ2-7,NA,TRBV7-2,NA
CASRRDSYEQYF,TGTGCCAGCAGACGGGACTCCTACGAGCAGTACTTC,TRBJ2-7,NA,TRBV7-2,NA
CASNSGGAGKTGF,TGTGCCAGCAACTCAGGTGGGGCGGGGAAGACCGGATTT,TRBJ1-3,NA,TRBV28,NA
CASSQLAVEDTQYF,TGTGCCAGCAGCCAACTAGCGGTCGAAGATACGCAGTATTTT,TRBJ2-3,NA,TRBV13,TRBD2
CASSSSSGNTIYF,TGTGCCAGCAGCTCGAGCTCTGGAAACACCATATATTTT,TRBJ1-3,NA,TRBV11-3,NA
CASSYTRPADTQYF,TGTGCCAGCAGTTACACTAGACCCGCAGATACGCAGTATTTT,TRBJ2-3,once,TRBV6-5,NA
CASSQSQLTGNSPLHF,TGCGCCAGCAGCCAATCTCAGCTGACAGGGAATTCACCCCTCCACTTT,TRBJ1-6,few,TRBV4-3,TRBD1
CSVVIQVNTEAFF,TGCAGCGTTGTTATCCAGGTGAACACTGAAGCTTTCTTT,TRBJ1-1,NA,TRBV29-1,NA
CASSPRALEYTGELFF,TGTGCCAGCTCACCCCGCGCCCTGGAGTACACCGGGGAGCTGTTTTTT,TRBJ2-2,NA,TRBV18,NA
CASSLMTGGTEKLFF,TGTGCCAGCAGTTTAATGACAGGGGGCACTGAAAAACTGTTTTTT,TRBJ1-4,NA,TRBV27,TRBD1
CASSLGLATYNEQFF,TGTGCCAGCAGTTTAGGACTAGCGACGTACAATGAGCAGTTCTTC,TRBJ2-1,NA,TRBV27,TRBD2